This TCR beta chain was captured by sequencing in a study of blood T cell repertoires in COVID-19 (dated by TCRdb to the early 2020s). At the level of the whole study: Collaborator samples came from the United States, Italy and Spain and covered acute and convalescent phases of COVID-19. The material from the prospective study consisted of cDNA or gDNA derived from T cells, B-cell-depleted T cells, or PBMCs. Subjects who had been exposed to COVID-19, were actively infected with it, or had recovered from it provided the deeply sampled blood TCRbeta repertoires that made up the dataset. A freely available public database, intended as a resource for researchers studying the immune response to SARS-CoV-2, is where the repertoires were released. The samples were drawn from the first 160 participants of the ongoing ImmuneRACE study and from 950 to 1,500 subjects provided by 6 global collaborators. Sample metadata almost always included a de-identified subject ID, COVID-19 status, age in years and sex. Where available, HLA class I and class II types were obtained from metadata supplied by the sample provider rather than from assay-based typing. Here is what the overall study found, with its caveats: How much clinical and demographic metadata was included differed by source and by participant, and the metadata was provided uncurated.

Germline trimming amounts to 8 bases on V and 11 bases on J, with 14 as the count of junction bases outside the gene matches. Via the germline V gene, CDR1 is MNHEY and CDR2 SVGAGI. The CDR3 runs 15 residues from the cysteine to the phenylalanine. Only CDR3 DNA is held: 45 bases, read in frame from base 1. TCRbeta CDR3 regions were amplified from genomic DNA by means of the immunoSEQ Assay, a bias-controlled multiplex PCR. The study's processing was this. The number of nucleated cells in each sample was estimated from the amplification of reference gene primers within the assay. To quantify the absolute abundance of each unique TCRbeta CDR3 rearrangement, sequence reads were collapsed and filtered. Productive Simpson clonality was computed per sample as the square root of Simpson's diversity index over productive rearrangements. TCRdb's version of the immuneACCESS table is confined to in-frame rearrangements and falls short of the full clone set. An unresolved V gene accounts for under half of the shortfall where checked; the remainder is of unknown origin. V and J calls plus clone size are reproduced from that table; the DNA served to infer D and trimming. The sample data list roughly 330,000 clones, and more than 75% of these were observed just once. The top ten clonotypes cover roughly 5.3% of the sample.

To note about this clone: Its binding antigen is unknown. The input lacks base qualities; no much larger clone sits a single base away.

Participants in the prospective study were enrolled through a virtual design, were aged about 18 to 90 years, and lived in 24 United States geographic areas. To assign participants to cohorts, the prospective study relied on clinical history that participants themselves reported in a screening survey and a study questionnaire. For ImmuneRACE Cohort 3, a participant was defined as recovered based on two consecutive negative NP/OP PCR tests, clearance by a healthcare professional, or resolution of symptoms. Each participant in the prospective study had whole blood, serum and a nasopharyngeal or oropharyngeal swab collected by mobile phlebotomists. Prospective study participants could optionally give additional blood draws and questionnaires over an approximately 2-month period. Before DNA extraction, prospective study blood samples were shipped either frozen or at room temperature.

This sequence originates from a woman aged 25 to 39 who had recovered from COVID-19. The chain couples TRBV6-5 to TRBJ1-4, with 10 bases matching TRBD1. Material for sequencing was PBMCs or T cells enriched from blood (not recorded which). This receptor carries the CDR3 CASHPPGQGKVKLFF. The sequence in DNA is TGTGCCAGCCACCCGCCGGGACAGGGGAAAGTGAAACTGTTTTTT.